These 10 T cell receptor beta chains were all obtained from the same sample, sequenced in a study of T-cell memory formation after mild COVID-19. MiXCR, run by TCRdb on the 5' RACE reads, gives a single entry per CDR3 protein. The sample gives 140,000 or so distinct CDR3 sequences, 15% to 20% of which show up once; 2% to 2.5% is in the top ten. Sequencing used PBMCs or a T cell subset sorted from them (not recorded which). Receptor source: an adult woman who had mild COVID-19 (a few samples of this study predate the infection). Cell type and time point are not known.

This clonotype has only a few counts. The J gene is TRBJ2-7, the V gene TRBV3-1, with D possibly matching TRBD1 (6 bases). The CDR3 loop spans 12 amino acids. V lost 2 bases and J lost 6, with 8 bases in between. The V gene's germline CDR1 is LGHDT and CDR2 YNNKEL (reference sequence). The chain's CDR3 is CASSQRGGEQYF. CDR3 nucleotide sequence: TGTGCCAGCAGCCAAAGAGGGGGCGAGCAGTACTTC.

In this sample, this clonotype turned up many times. The rearrangement uses TRBV7-2 and TRBJ2-7; D is unclear. The V end lost 2 bases, the J end lost 2 bases, and 7 bases lay between the germline ends. CDR1 and CDR2 from the germline V gene are SGHTA and FQGNSA. The CDR3 runs to 13 residues. The CDR3 reads CASSLNPAYEQYF. The CDR3 DNA is TGTGCCAGCAGCTTAAACCCCGCCTACGAGCAGTACTTC.

J is TRBJ1-5 and V is TRBV20-1; D is ambiguous. Deletions cut 2 bases from V and 5 bases from J, with 10 bases between. This CDR3 is 13 amino acids long. Per germline, CDR1 DFQATT and CDR2 SNEGSKA (reference sequence). The CDR3 protein is CSARTERDQPQHF. Written as DNA, the CDR3 is TGCAGTGCTAGAACTGAGCGGGATCAGCCCCAGCATTTT.

This clonotype was detected only a few times. V and J are TRBV2 and TRBJ2-1; D not certain. Germline V gene sequence: CDR1 SNHLY, CDR2 FYNNEI. The CDR3 contains 11 residues. Trimming stripped 6 bases from V and 10 bases from J, with 10 bases between. CDR3 DNA: TGTGCCAGCAGCGTGGCGGACGAGCAGTTCTTC. As protein: CASSVADEQFF.

The chain carries TRBV29-1 and TRBJ2-2; 8 bases fit TRBD1. CDR3 length: 15 amino acids. The germline V gene encodes CDR1 SQVTM and CDR2 ANQGSEA. Unmatched junction bases numbered 4, after V lost 4 bases and J lost 0 bases. The CDR3 protein is CSVVGRGPNTGELFF. CDR3 coding DNA: TGCAGCGTTGTGGGCAGGGGGCCGAACACCGGGGAGCTGTTTTTT.

This clonotype was detected a few times. The V and J genes are TRBV5-6 and TRBJ1-1, with 7 bases fitting TRBD1. Trimming removed 0 bases from V and 8 bases from J; junction bases left unmatched: 1. This CDR3 is built from 12 residues. Germline CDR1 and CDR2: SGHDT and YYEEEE. CDR3 in DNA: TGTGCCAGCAGCTTGGTGACAGGGGAAGCTTTCTTT. It translates to CASSLVTGEAFF.

This chain links TRBV5-1 with TRBJ2-5; D remains unclear. The germline gives CDR1 SGHRS, CDR2 YFSETQ. V shed 5 bases and J shed 3 bases, with 5 bases lying between them. This CDR3 contains 11 residues. CDR3 in amino acids: CASRKEETQYF. CDR3 bases: TGCGCCAGCAGGAAAGAAGAGACCCAGTACTTC. The full variable domain, in which reference TRBV5-1 and TRBJ2-5 provide the parts outside the CDR3, is KAGVTQTPRYLIKTRGQQVTLSCSPISGHRSVSWYQQTPGQGLQFLFEYFSETQRNKGNFPGRFSGRQFSNSRSEMNVSTLELGDSALYLCASRKEETQYFGPGTRLLVL.

A few counts support this clonotype. The chain couples TRBV12-3 or TRBV12-4 to TRBJ2-3; 11 bases map to TRBD2. The CDR3 is 15 amino acids. The trim removed 5 bases at V and 3 bases at J, leaving 4 bases unmatched. CDR3 sequence reads: CASSTRLAGTDTQYF. The DNA of the CDR3 is TGTGCCAGCAGTACCAGACTAGCGGGGACAGATACGCAGTATTTT.

The rearrangement uses TRBV20-1 and TRBJ1-5, with a possible D match to TRBD1 (5 bases). Germline CDR1 is DFQATT and CDR2 is SNEGSKA (reference sequence). The V gene lost 0 bases and the J gene lost 2 bases, with 14 bases spanning the gap. The CDR3 has 16 amino acids. CDR3 coding DNA: TGCAGTGCTAGAGATCCACGAGGGGAGGGCAATCAGCCCCAGCATTTT. Translated, it gives CSARDPRGEGNQPQHF.

This clonotype was seen a handful of times. The chain combines TRBV18 with TRBJ1-2; D not resolved. This CDR3 has 14 residues. The V gene's germline CDR1 is KGHSH and CDR2 LQKENI. V shed 5 bases and J shed 2 bases, with 12 bases lying between them. This chain's CDR3 is CASSKEVQNYGYTF. In DNA form, the CDR3 reads TGTGCCAGCTCAAAGGAGGTACAAAACTATGGCTACACCTTC.